The rows below give T cell receptor beta chains drawn from one sample of a study of blood T cell repertoires in COVID-19. Repertoires were generated with immunoSEQ multiplex PCR, while TCRdb's copy carries only in-frame clones and drops some. The repertoire holds around 140,000 clones, with around 90% as singletons. What was sequenced was peripheral blood. The origin of the receptors is a human donor in a cohort sampled during active COVID-19. CDR3s include the opening cysteine and the closing phenylalanine or tryptophan. The order of the fields is CDR3 DNA, CDR3 protein, clone size, J gene, V gene, CDR3 length, D gene. A D gene is named only where the DNA matches it firmly. Not all rows give a size; the values are once, few, many and, for expanded clones, a class.

cdr3_nt: TGTGCCAGCAGTGAGGCGACGGGGAGTGAAAAACTGTTTTTT
cdr3_aa: CASSEATGSEKLFF
clone_size: NA
j_call: TRBJ1-4
v_call: TRBV6-4
cdr3_length: 14
d_call: NA

cdr3_nt: TGTGCCAGCAGCCAATTACCCGCCAGGGATAACACCGGGGAGCTGTTTTTT
cdr3_aa: CASSQLPARDNTGELFF
clone_size: NA
j_call: TRBJ2-2
v_call: TRBV4-2
cdr3_length: 17
d_call: NA

cdr3_nt: TGTGCCACCAGCAGAGATCTGACAGGGGGCGGCTACACCTTC
cdr3_aa: CATSRDLTGGGYTF
clone_size: NA
j_call: TRBJ1-2
v_call: TRBV15
cdr3_length: 14
d_call: TRBD1

cdr3_nt: TGTGCCAGCAGCTTCAGGGGGGAAAAACTGTTTTTT
cdr3_aa: CASSFRGEKLFF
clone_size: NA
j_call: TRBJ1-4
v_call: TRBV3-1/TRBV3-2
cdr3_length: 12
d_call: TRBD1

cdr3_nt: TGTGCCAGCAGTTCTAGAGAGCCAGGGGGCACCTTC
cdr3_aa: CASSSREPGGTF
clone_size: NA
j_call: TRBJ1-2
v_call: TRBV6-2/TRBV6-3
cdr3_length: 12
d_call: TRBD1

cdr3_nt: TGTGCCAGCAGACCACAACTAGCGGGGCCCGAGACCCAGTACTTC
cdr3_aa: CASRPQLAGPETQYF
clone_size: once
j_call: TRBJ2-5
v_call: TRBV6-5
cdr3_length: 15
d_call: TRBD2

cdr3_nt: TGTGCCAGCAGCCAAGATGGGGCTGTCCCTAAAGCTTTCTTT
cdr3_aa: CASSQDGAVPKAFF
clone_size: NA
j_call: TRBJ1-1
v_call: TRBV14
cdr3_length: 14
d_call: NA

cdr3_nt: TGTGCCAGCAGCCCCAGTCAGGGGCCCCTTTACGAGCAGTACTTC
cdr3_aa: CASSPSQGPLYEQYF
clone_size: NA
j_call: TRBJ2-7
v_call: TRBV7-3
cdr3_length: 15
d_call: NA

cdr3_nt: TGTGCCAGCAGTGACGAGACAGGGGGCAAGCAGTTCTTC
cdr3_aa: CASSDETGGKQFF
clone_size: NA
j_call: TRBJ2-1
v_call: TRBV6-4
cdr3_length: 13
d_call: TRBD1

cdr3_nt: TGTGCCATAGGGACAGCCTCTGGGGCCAACGTCCTGACTTTC
cdr3_aa: CAIGTASGANVLTF
clone_size: NA
j_call: TRBJ2-6
v_call: TRBV10-3
cdr3_length: 14
d_call: TRBD1

cdr3_nt: TGTGCCAGCAGTACCGGACGGGGAGACTATGGCTACACCTTC
cdr3_aa: CASSTGRGDYGYTF
clone_size: NA
j_call: TRBJ1-2
v_call: TRBV2
cdr3_length: 14
d_call: NA

cdr3_nt: TGTGCCACCAGCAGAGGAGGGACAGGGGGCTTTAGCTATGGCTACACCTTC
cdr3_aa: CATSRGGTGGFSYGYTF
clone_size: NA
j_call: TRBJ1-2
v_call: TRBV15
cdr3_length: 17
d_call: TRBD1

cdr3_nt: TGTGCCAGCAGCGTAGAGGGACAGGGGACGACCCAGTACTTC
cdr3_aa: CASSVEGQGTTQYF
clone_size: NA
j_call: TRBJ2-5
v_call: TRBV9
cdr3_length: 14
d_call: TRBD1

cdr3_nt: TGCGCCAGCAGCGTATGGGGGGGGCCGGGAGATACGCAGTATTTT
cdr3_aa: CASSVWGGPGDTQYF
clone_size: NA
j_call: TRBJ2-3
v_call: TRBV5-1
cdr3_length: 15
d_call: NA

cdr3_nt: TGTGCCAGCAGCAAAGGAGGTGCTGAAGCTTTCTTT
cdr3_aa: CASSKGGAEAFF
clone_size: NA
j_call: TRBJ1-1
v_call: TRBV7-3
cdr3_length: 12
d_call: NA

cdr3_nt: TGTGCCAGCAGCCGCCTCGACAAGAATGAAAAACTGTTTTTT
cdr3_aa: CASSRLDKNEKLFF
clone_size: NA
j_call: TRBJ1-4
v_call: TRBV7-9
cdr3_length: 14
d_call: NA

cdr3_nt: TGTGCCAGCAGCCCAGGGACAGGGGTTGGGGGCTACACCTTC
cdr3_aa: CASSPGTGVGGYTF
clone_size: NA
j_call: TRBJ1-2
v_call: TRBV3-1/TRBV3-2
cdr3_length: 14
d_call: TRBD1

cdr3_nt: TGTGCCAGCTTAGATGGACTAGCCGATACCTACAATGAGCAGTTCTTC
cdr3_aa: CASLDGLADTYNEQFF
clone_size: NA
j_call: TRBJ2-1
v_call: TRBV18
cdr3_length: 16
d_call: TRBD2

cdr3_nt: TGTGCCAGCAGCTTACAGGGCAGGGGCTACGAGCAGTACTTC
cdr3_aa: CASSLQGRGYEQYF
clone_size: NA
j_call: TRBJ2-7
v_call: TRBV7-8
cdr3_length: 14
d_call: NA

cdr3_nt: TGCGCCAGCAGCTTGTTCGGGACAGGGGGCACTGAAGCTTTCTTT
cdr3_aa: CASSLFGTGGTEAFF
clone_size: NA
j_call: TRBJ1-1
v_call: TRBV5-1
cdr3_length: 15
d_call: TRBD1

cdr3_nt: TGTGCCAGCAGCTTGCAGGCAATGAAGAACTATGGCTACACCTTC
cdr3_aa: CASSLQAMKNYGYTF
clone_size: NA
j_call: TRBJ1-2
v_call: TRBV5-6
cdr3_length: 15
d_call: NA

cdr3_nt: TGTGCCAGCAGCTTGGCAGGTGGGAACACTGAAGCTTTCTTT
cdr3_aa: CASSLAGGNTEAFF
clone_size: NA
j_call: TRBJ1-1
v_call: TRBV7-9
cdr3_length: 14
d_call: NA

cdr3_nt: TGTGCCAGCAGCTTGGGACTAGCGGGGGGGCAAGATACGCAGTATTTT
cdr3_aa: CASSLGLAGGQDTQYF
clone_size: once
j_call: TRBJ2-3
v_call: TRBV11-2
cdr3_length: 16
d_call: TRBD2

cdr3_nt: TGCAGTGCTAGAGCGGACAGGGAGCAGTTCTTC
cdr3_aa: CSARADREQFF
clone_size: NA
j_call: TRBJ2-1
v_call: TRBV20-1
cdr3_length: 11
d_call: TRBD1

cdr3_nt: TGTGCCAGCAGCTTTCGCGGGGGGCTGGGCACAGATACGCAGTATTTT
cdr3_aa: CASSFRGGLGTDTQYF
clone_size: NA
j_call: TRBJ2-3
v_call: TRBV5-8
cdr3_length: 16
d_call: TRBD2

cdr3_nt: TGCAGCGCCCGCCCGGTGCGTGAGACCCAGTACTTC
cdr3_aa: CSARPVRETQYF
clone_size: NA
j_call: TRBJ2-5
v_call: TRBV29-1
cdr3_length: 12
d_call: NA

cdr3_nt: TGTGCCAGCAGCCCCCGACAGGGAGCCAACGAGCAGTACTTC
cdr3_aa: CASSPRQGANEQYF
clone_size: NA
j_call: TRBJ2-7
v_call: TRBV7-6
cdr3_length: 14
d_call: TRBD1

cdr3_nt: TGTGCCAGTAGTAGCCAGACAGGGGATTTTGAAGCTTTCTTT
cdr3_aa: CASSSQTGDFEAFF
clone_size: NA
j_call: TRBJ1-1
v_call: TRBV19
cdr3_length: 14
d_call: TRBD1

cdr3_nt: TGTGCCAGTAGCCGACAGGGACAGAACTACGAGCAGTACTTC
cdr3_aa: CASSRQGQNYEQYF
clone_size: NA
j_call: TRBJ2-7
v_call: TRBV19
cdr3_length: 14
d_call: TRBD1

cdr3_nt: TGTGCCAGCAGCTCCGCGCAGGGGGGCTATGGCTACACCTTC
cdr3_aa: CASSSAQGGYGYTF
clone_size: once
j_call: TRBJ1-2
v_call: TRBV7-8
cdr3_length: 14
d_call: TRBD1